This T cell receptor beta chain stems from a study of early T cells in non-severe SARS-CoV-2 infection (dated by TCRdb to the early 2020s). Concerning the study at large: Because TCR sequencing relied on bulk RNA taken from unsorted whole blood, pairing of alpha and beta chains was not possible. Results and caveats for the whole study, not just this receptor: VDJdb matching was skewed toward anti-spike CD8 responses, so virus-specific expansions were likely underestimated and private and CD4 specificities were missed.

This was a case-control study nested in a cohort of healthcare workers in London, UK, who had nasopharyngeal swab PCR tests and blood samples taken every week. Between 23 and 31 March 2020, the week of the UK lockdown, healthcare workers were enrolled and then followed up weekly for as long as 16 weeks. This clonotype turned up a few times. What antigen it recognizes has not been identified. No clone much larger than this one lies a single base away; base qualities are absent. The CDR3 goes from the cysteine to the phenylalanine over 13 residues. Only CDR3 DNA is held: 39 bases, read in frame from base 1. Cut back by 6 bases and 4 bases, the V and J ends lie 11 bases apart. Library method: 5' RACE. The instrument was a NextSeq 500. Unique molecular identifiers were attached to individual cDNA molecules in the TCR library protocol so that sequencing error and PCR bias could be corrected. Both TCR alpha and beta chains were sequenced, and tight co-correlation was observed between alpha and beta sequence abundances in each sample. Per the source publication's procedure: Decombinator V4 was used to perform V gene, J gene and CDR3 annotation of TCR sequences. TCRs were defined as expanded if a significant change between any two time points was detected under a Poisson model with p below 0.0001. TCR abundances were normalised to the total number of TCRs sequenced per sample and expressed as counts per million. TRAV1-2 paired with TRAJ12, TRAJ20 or TRAJ33 defined MAIT TCRs, while TRAV10 paired with TRAJ18 defined iNKT TCRs. A search of VDJdb, accessed on 1 November 2021, was run for TCRs annotated to CMV, EBV and SARS-CoV-2, with TCRs annotated for multiple antigens excluded. The raw public data were reprocessed by TCRdb itself: fastp quality trimming at Q25, MiXCR clonotype calling, in-frame beta chains only. Identical CDR3 protein sequences are pooled into one entry, listed with their most common genes and DNA. TCRdb, not the authors, supplied the V and J calls. In this sample the table shows about 110,000 distinct CDR3 sequences, 12% of which occur a single time. Around 3% of the sample lies in the top ten.

The V and J genes are TRBV12-3 or TRBV12-4 and TRBJ2-3; no D segment can be confidently identified. The specimen sequenced was whole blood. This sequence was found in an adult who was a healthcare worker with PCR-confirmed SARS-CoV-2 infection or an uninfected control (not recorded which). Here the CDR3 is given as CASSRKKPDTQYF. The DNA sequence is given as TGTGCCAGCAGCCGAAAGAAGCCAGATACGCAGTATTTT.